In its sample, the clone carrying this T cell receptor (beta chain) was seen many times. The antigen remains undetermined. With the library built for alpha chains, this beta chain is off target and its frequency is not meaningful. These data originate in a study of spatial heterogeneity in lung cancer. About the research overall: Alpha-chain detections were consistently fewer than beta-chain detections among the sequences. Counts of TCR transcripts in tumor regions tracked strongly with a T cell module score that came from matched bulk RNA-seq.

The CDR3 spans 14 residues. Germline CDR1 is MNHEY and CDR2 is SVGEGT. Trimming took off 6 bases at V and 0 bases at J, with 9 bases between the two ends. Findings and caveats of the study: One measure, the expanded intratumoral alpha and beta TCR count, tracked tumor mutation counts.

The study tagged each TCR cDNA molecule with a unique molecular identifier. TCRdb re-derived calls from the 5' RACE reads in MiXCR, one entry per CDR3 protein. The sample shows under 20,000 distinct CDR3 sequences, about 6.3% of them seen only once. Time point here: sample taken at primary tumor resection. Whole RNA came from tumor, nontumor lung or frozen PBMC and was sequenced without being sorted. The sequencing used lung tumor tissue, collected at surgery. The receptor comes from a male donor with early-stage non-small cell lung cancer. The V gene is TRBV6-2 or TRBV6-3, the J gene TRBJ1-5; weak D call: TRBD1 (6 bases). This chain's CDR3 is CASREGGSNQPQHF. CDR3 sequence (DNA): TGTGCCAGCAGGGAAGGGGGTAGCAATCAGCCCCAGCATTTT.